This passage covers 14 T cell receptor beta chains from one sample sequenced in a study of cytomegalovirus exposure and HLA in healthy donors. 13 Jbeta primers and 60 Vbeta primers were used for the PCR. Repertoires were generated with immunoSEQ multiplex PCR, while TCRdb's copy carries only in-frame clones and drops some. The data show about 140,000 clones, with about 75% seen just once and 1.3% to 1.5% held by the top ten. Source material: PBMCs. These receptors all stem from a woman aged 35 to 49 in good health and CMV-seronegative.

CDR3 in amino acids: CASSETTGVLSNQPQHF. The CDR3 DNA reads TGTGCCAGCAGCGAAACGACAGGGGTCCTGAGCAATCAGCCCCAGCATTTT. The chain has TRBV6-1 and TRBJ1-5; TRBD1 aligns across 8 bases. The V gene end was trimmed by 6 bases and the J gene end by 1 base; junction bases not matched to a gene: 11. The CDR3 has 17 residues. CDR1 and CDR2 (germline): MNHNS, SASEGT.

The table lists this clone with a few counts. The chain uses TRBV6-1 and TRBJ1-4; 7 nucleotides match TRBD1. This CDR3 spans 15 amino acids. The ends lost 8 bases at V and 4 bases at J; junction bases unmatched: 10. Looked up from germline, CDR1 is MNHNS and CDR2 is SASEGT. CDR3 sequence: CASRRWGTDNEKLFF. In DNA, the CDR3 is TGTGCCAGCCGGAGGTGGGGGACAGATAATGAAAAACTGTTTTTT.

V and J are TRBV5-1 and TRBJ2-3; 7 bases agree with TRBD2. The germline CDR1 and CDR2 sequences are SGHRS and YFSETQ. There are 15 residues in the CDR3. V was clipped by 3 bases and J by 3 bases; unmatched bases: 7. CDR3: CASSYVGGRTDTQYF. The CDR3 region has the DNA TGCGCCAGCAGCTACGTGGGGGGGAGAACAGATACGCAGTATTTT.

DNA of the CDR3: TGCGCCAGCAGCTTGGCCCCAGGGGCCGTCAACGAGCAGTACTTC. It translates to CASSLAPGAVNEQYF. V gene TRBV5-1 combines with J gene TRBJ2-7; D might be TRBD1 (6 bases). The CDR3 contains 15 residues. The ends were cut back, 0 bases at V and 5 bases at J, with 15 bases in the middle. CDR1 and CDR2 from the germline V gene are SGHRS and YFSETQ.

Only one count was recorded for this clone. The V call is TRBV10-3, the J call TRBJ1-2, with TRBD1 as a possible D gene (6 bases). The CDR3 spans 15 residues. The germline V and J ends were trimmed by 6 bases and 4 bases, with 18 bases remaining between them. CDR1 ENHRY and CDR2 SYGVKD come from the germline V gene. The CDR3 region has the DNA TGTGCCATCAGCGCTCAACAGGGTCAGGGCTATGGCTACACCTTC. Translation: CAISAQQGQGYGYTF.

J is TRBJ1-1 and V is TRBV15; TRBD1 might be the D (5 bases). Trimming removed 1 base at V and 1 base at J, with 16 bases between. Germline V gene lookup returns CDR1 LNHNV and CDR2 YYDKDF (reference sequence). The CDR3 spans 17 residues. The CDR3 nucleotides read TGTGCCACCAGCAGAGGGGGTGCCAGACAGAAGAACACTGAAGCTTTCTTT. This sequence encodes CATSRGGARQKNTEAFF.

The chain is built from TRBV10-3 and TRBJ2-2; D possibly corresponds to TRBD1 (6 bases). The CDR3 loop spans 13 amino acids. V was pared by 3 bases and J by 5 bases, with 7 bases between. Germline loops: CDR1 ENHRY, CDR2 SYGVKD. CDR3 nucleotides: TGTGCCATCAGTGATCAGGGGACCGGGGAGCTGTTTTTT. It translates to CAISDQGTGELFF.

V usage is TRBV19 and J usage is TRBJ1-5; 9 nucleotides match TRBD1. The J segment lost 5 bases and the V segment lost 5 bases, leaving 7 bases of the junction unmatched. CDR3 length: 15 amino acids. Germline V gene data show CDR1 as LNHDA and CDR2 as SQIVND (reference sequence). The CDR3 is CASSPGTGFDQPQHF. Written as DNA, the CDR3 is TGTGCCAGTAGTCCAGGGACAGGGTTCGATCAGCCCCAGCATTTT.

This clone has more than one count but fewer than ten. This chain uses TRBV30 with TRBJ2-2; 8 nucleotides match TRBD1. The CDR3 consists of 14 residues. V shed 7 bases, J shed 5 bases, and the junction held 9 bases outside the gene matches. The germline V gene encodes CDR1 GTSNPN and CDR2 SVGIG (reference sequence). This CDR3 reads CASLGQGRTGELFF. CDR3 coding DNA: TGTGCCTCCCTAGGACAGGGACGAACCGGGGAGCTGTTTTTT. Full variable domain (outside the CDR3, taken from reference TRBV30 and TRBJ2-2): SQTIHQWPATLVQPVGSPLSLECTVEGTSNPNLYWYRQAAGRGLQLLFYSVGIGQISSEVPQNLSASRPQDRQFILSSKKLLLSDSGFYLCASLGQGRTGELFFGEGSRLTVL.

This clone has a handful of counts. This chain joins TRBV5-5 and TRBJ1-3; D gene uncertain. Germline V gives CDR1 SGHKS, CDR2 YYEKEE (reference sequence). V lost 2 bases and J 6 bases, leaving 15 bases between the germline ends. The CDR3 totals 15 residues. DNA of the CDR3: TGTGCCAGCAGCTTCGTACAGTACGGTGAAAACACCATATATTTT. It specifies CASSFVQYGENTIYF.

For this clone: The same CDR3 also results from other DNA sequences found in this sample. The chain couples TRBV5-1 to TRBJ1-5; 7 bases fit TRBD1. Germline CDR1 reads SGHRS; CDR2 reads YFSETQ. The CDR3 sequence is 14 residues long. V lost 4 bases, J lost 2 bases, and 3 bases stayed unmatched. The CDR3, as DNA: TGCGCCAGCAGCCTAGGGACAGGCAATCAGCCCCAGCATTTT. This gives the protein CASSLGTGNQPQHF.

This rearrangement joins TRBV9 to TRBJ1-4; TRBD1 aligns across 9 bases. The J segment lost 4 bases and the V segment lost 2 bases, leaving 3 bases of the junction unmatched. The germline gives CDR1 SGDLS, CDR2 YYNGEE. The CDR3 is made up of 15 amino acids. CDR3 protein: CASSVGTGSNEKLFF. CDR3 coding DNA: TGTGCCAGCAGCGTTGGGACAGGGAGTAATGAAAAACTGTTTTTT.

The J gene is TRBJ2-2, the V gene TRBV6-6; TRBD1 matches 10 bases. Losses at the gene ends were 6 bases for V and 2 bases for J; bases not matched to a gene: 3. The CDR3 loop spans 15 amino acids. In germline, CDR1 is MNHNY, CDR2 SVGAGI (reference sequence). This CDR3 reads CASRQTGGNTGELFF. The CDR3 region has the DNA TGTGCCAGCAGACAGACAGGGGGCAACACCGGGGAGCTGTTTTTT.

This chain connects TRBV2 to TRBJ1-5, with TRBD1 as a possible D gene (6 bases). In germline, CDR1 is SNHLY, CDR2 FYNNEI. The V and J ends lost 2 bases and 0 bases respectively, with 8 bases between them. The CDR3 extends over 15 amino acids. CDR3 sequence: CASSELQGSNQPQHF. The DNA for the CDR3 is TGTGCCAGCAGTGAACTACAGGGTAGCAATCAGCCCCAGCATTTT.